This TCR beta chain derives from a study of cytomegalovirus exposure and HLA in healthy donors. Whole-study findings and limits: Most TCR sequences proved rare, with some public TCRs found in many donors. Through in vitro validation, three CMV-associated chains were shown to be specific for CMV antigens. The study listed 164 cytomegalovirus-associated TCR beta chains.

This clone was seen a single time. The antigen is unknown. Germline CDR1 MNHEY, CDR2 SMNVEV (reference sequence). The CDR3 is 16 amino acids. Trimming pared 3 bases from V and 0 bases from J, leaving 12 bases between. Sequencing used immunoSEQ multiplex PCR; TCRdb keeps in-frame clones, though not all of them. The sample lists 55,000 to 70,000 clones, more than 85% occurring once. The chain combines TRBV27 with TRBJ2-1; tentative D call: TRBD2 (6 bases). The sample was PBMCs. The receptor comes from a woman under 40 in good health and CMV-seronegative. The chain's CDR3 is CASSFALATSYNEQFF. CDR3 DNA: TGTGCCAGCAGTTTCGCGCTAGCGACCTCCTACAATGAGCAGTTCTTC.